This TCR beta chain was sequenced for a study of shared clonotypes between healthy human individuals (dated by TCRdb to 2018 to 2020). About the investigation overall: Two women and three men aged 18 to 49 years were included in the cohort. For each donor, three plates each were used for CD4 naive and CD4 memory, two plates were used for CD8 naive, and one plate was used for CD8 memory. Blood TCR repertoires of five healthy adults were deeply sequenced to estimate repertoire size and the extent of clonotype sharing between individuals. To increase sequencing depth and limit assay-specific biases, different laboratories used diverse techniques to prepare libraries and sequence TCR repertoires. Per donor, leukapheresis produced somewhere between about 0.9 and 10 billion PBMCs.

Donors were healthy HIV-negative adults with no recently reported acute infections or vaccinations. Only Caucasian adults living in Nashville, Tennessee, USA were represented among the donors. CD4+ T cells were enriched by magnetic negative selection, after which naive cells were positively selected on CD45RA and the negative fraction was taken as the memory subset. Blood was obtained by leukapheresis, after which PBMCs were separated by Ficoll-Histopaque density gradient centrifugation and cryopreserved in liquid nitrogen vapor phase. Purity and quantity of every magnetically sorted T cell population were checked by analytical flow cytometry. From each sorted fraction, genomic DNA was isolated and quantified by UV absorbance on a Nanodrop 2000c. About this clone: No antigen is known for it. The sample holds no much larger clone one base away, and base qualities are not on file.

TCR CDR3 regions were amplified from genomic DNA by multiplex PCR using the deep immunoSEQ assay. For each cell subset, the extracted genomic DNA was distributed evenly across all wells of several immunoSEQ 96-well plates, and each plate served as one replicate. For sorted subsets, around 0.2 ug of genomic DNA, equivalent to 30,000 or so T cell genomes, went into each replicate PCR. Purified libraries were quantified with a Qubit 3.0 fluorometer, sized on a Bioanalyzer 2100, and re-quantified with the KAPA Library Quantification kit. Each immunoSEQ 96-well plate was sequenced on its own single-read 150-cycle Illumina NextSeq 550 flow cell. Per the authors' processing: The immunoSEQ output contained only junctional sequences without quality scores, so filtering could not match that applied to full-length reads. To assign V/J genes and CDR3, sequences were annotated against IMGT germline references using PyIR, a Python wrapper for IgBLAST v1.9. Any read was removed if the V/J assignment was weak (E-value above 1e-6), the CDR3 was missing, or the read contained stop codons, out-of-frame junctions, or ambiguous translated residues. V3J clonotypes were defined as sequences sharing the same inferred V gene, J gene, and CDR3 amino acid sequence. The percentage overlap between two repertoires was calculated by dividing the number of shared unique clonotypes by the size of the smaller repertoire. Three approaches were used to assess repertoire richness: RTK rarefaction, the Chao1 estimator, and Recon v2.1 estimates of unobserved clonotypes. OLGA was used to compute generation probabilities for all TCRbeta clonotypes that the gDNA method yielded from a handful of donors. Held by TCRdb, this immuneACCESS table contains in-frame sequences only and omits some clones. Under half of the omission traces to an unresolved V gene where checked; the cause of the rest is unknown. V, J and clone size are those of that table, while D and trimming were read from the DNA. The table for this sample lists 2 million to 2.5 million clones; just under 95% of them were counted only once. The top ten constitute 0.37% of the sample.

Here is what the overall study found, with its caveats: Across four donors, roughly 5.1% of naive CD4, more than 3% of naive CD8, under 2.5% of memory CD4, and roughly 0.4% of memory CD8 clonotypes were shared. Because the study included only a small number of donors, the genetic and exposure-history diversity represented was limited. Sampling was restricted to blood, and TCR repertoires in tissue are likely to differ from TCR repertoires in blood. Incomplete sequencing was indicated by rarefaction of sorted-subset datasets, despite the large sequencing depth. Compared with non-shared clonotypes, the clonotypes found in all four sorted-subset donors had higher generation probabilities. Pairwise subsampling indicated that sequencing depth was expected to affect the degree of clonotype sharing among donors. Naive subsets generally had larger estimated clonotype richness than memory subsets.

The CDR3 runs 18 residues from the cysteine to the phenylalanine. Only CDR3 DNA is held: 54 bases, read in frame from base 1. Per the germline V gene, SNHLY is the CDR1 and FYNNEI is the CDR2. Relative to germline, V is 6 bases shorter and J is 2 bases shorter, with 23 bases between their ends. The chain is made from TRBV2 and TRBJ2-1, with a tentative D call of TRBD1 or TRBD2, each matching 7 bases. Sequences were obtained from naive CD4+ T cells from PBMCs. The cell subset or site label, read with the paper, signifies: CD45RA+ positively selected. The TCR originated in a man younger than 35 in good health. Some clones in this sample may be carry-over from other donors' samples. The sequenced DNA: TGTGCCAGCAGCGGACAGGTCGTAGCGGGCGGGACCTACAATGAGCAGTTCTTC. This sequence encodes CASSGQVVAGGTYNEQFF.